These 13 T cell receptor beta chains share one sample of origin, sequenced in a study of shared clonotypes between healthy human individuals (dated by TCRdb to 2020 to 2022). The method was the immunoSEQ multiplex PCR assay. Here the immuneACCESS table is served through TCRdb, limited to in-frame sequences with V and J called. Missing clones are a known gap in these copies; in checked studies unresolved V genes cover under half, and the rest lacks a known reason. Present in this sample are approximately 2.3 million clones, approximately 93% of which were seen just once. The top ten constitute 0.39% of the sample. Sequencing was performed on naive CD4+ T cells from PBMCs. What this sample's cell subset or site label stands for: CD45RA+ positively selected. The receptors come from a man younger than 35 in good health. Some clones in this sample may be carry-over from other donors' samples.

This clone was observed once. Different DNA sequences within this sample yield the same CDR3. V is TRBV30 and J is TRBJ2-7, with D perhaps matching TRBD1 or TRBD2 (7 bases each). The CDR3 has 13 amino acids. V lost 3 bases and J 1 base, leaving 10 bases between the germline ends. Germline loops: CDR1 GTSNPN, CDR2 SVGIG (reference sequence). CDR3 sequence: CAWSRGGSYEQYF. The CDR3 DNA follows: TGTGCCTGGAGCAGGGGGGGGTCCTACGAGCAGTACTTC.

The chain combines TRBV30 with TRBJ1-1; possibly TRBD1 for D (6 bases). The ends were cut back, 3 bases at V and 0 bases at J, with 11 bases in the middle. CDR1 and CDR2 (germline): GTSNPN, SVGIG (reference sequence). The CDR3 loop spans 14 amino acids. The CDR3 reads CAWRVGGLNTEAFF. The CDR3 bases are TGTGCCTGGAGGGTTGGGGGGCTGAACACTGAAGCTTTCTTT.

The genes are TRBV6-5 and TRBJ2-2; the D is unclear. V was clipped by 6 bases and J by 6 bases, with 14 bases between them. The CDR3 runs 14 residues. CDR1 and CDR2 from the germline V gene are MNHEY and SVGAGI. CDR3 protein: CASRLNSLSGELFF. DNA for the CDR3: TGTGCCAGCAGGTTAAACTCTTTATCCGGGGAGCTGTTTTTT.

This CDR3 is CASSAPGRTGYNEQFF. The CDR3 DNA sequence: TGTGCCAGCAGCGCGCCGGGGCGGACTGGCTACAATGAGCAGTTCTTC. The rearrangement links TRBV5-6 to TRBJ2-1; D might be TRBD1 or TRBD2, each matching 5 bases. This CDR3 is built from 16 residues. The germline V gene encodes CDR1 SGHDT and CDR2 YYEEEE. Trimming stripped 4 bases from V and 3 bases from J, with 17 bases between.

The chain carries TRBV28 and TRBJ2-7; perhaps TRBD1 as D (5 bases). CDR3 length: 13 residues. CDR1 is MDHEN, CDR2 SYDVKM, per germline. Trimming left V 9 bases short and J 2 bases short, with 14 bases between. This CDR3 is CASLGELTYEQYF. In nucleotides, the CDR3 is TGTGCCAGTTTAGGGGAATTAACCTACGAGCAGTACTTC.

This rearrangement joins TRBV27 to TRBJ2-7, with D perhaps matching TRBD1 or TRBD2 (5 bases each). The germline gives CDR1 MNHEY, CDR2 SMNVEV (reference sequence). V lost 1 base and J 0 bases, leaving 10 bases between the germline ends. The CDR3 is made up of 15 amino acids. The CDR3 protein is CASSLYGTDSYEQYF. In nucleotides, the CDR3 is TGTGCCAGCAGTTTATACGGGACGGACTCCTACGAGCAGTACTTC.

The CDR3 reads CASSYRTENEQYF. The CDR3 DNA is TGTGCCAGCAGTTATCGGACAGAGAACGAGCAGTACTTC. V usage is TRBV7-2 and J usage is TRBJ2-7; a possible D gene is TRBD1 (6 bases). CDR1 and CDR2 from the germline V gene are SGHTA and FQGNSA. Between the trimmed V and J ends, which lost 6 bases and 5 bases, there was a span of 14 bases. CDR3 length: 13 residues.

The chain links TRBV18 to TRBJ2-3; a possible D gene is TRBD2 (5 bases). CDR3 length: 17 residues. Trimming cost V 3 bases and J 0 bases, with 16 bases left between them. Germline V CDR1 and CDR2: KGHSH, LQKENI. The CDR3 is CASSPTSGLDSTDTQYF. CDR3 in DNA: TGTGCCAGCTCACCGACCTCCGGACTTGATAGCACAGATACGCAGTATTTT.

The chain couples TRBV19 to TRBJ1-2; no clear D. The CDR3 length is 14 residues. V was pared by 3 bases and J by 5 bases, with 13 bases between. CDR1 is LNHDA, CDR2 SQIVND, per germline (reference sequence). Written as DNA, the CDR3 is TGTGCCAGTAGTATGTCGCATCTTCGGTATGGCTACACCTTC. This translates into CASSMSHLRYGYTF.

The rearrangement joins TRBV28 to TRBJ1-2; 8 bases are shared with TRBD1. The CDR3 loop spans 14 amino acids. Germline V gives CDR1 MDHEN, CDR2 SYDVKM. The J segment lost 6 bases and the V segment lost 3 bases, leaving 6 bases of the junction unmatched. CDR3 nucleotides: TGTGCCAGCAGTTTGATACAGGGGGTGGATGGCTACACCTTC. It specifies CASSLIQGVDGYTF.

The chain is built from TRBV7-8 and TRBJ1-3; D gene uncertain. Germline values: CDR1 SGHVS, CDR2 FQNEAQ. There are 14 residues in the CDR3. The V gene lost 2 bases and the J gene lost 0 bases, with 5 bases spanning the gap. The CDR3 here is CASSLRISGNTIYF. The CDR3 DNA reads TGTGCCAGCAGCTTACGGATCTCTGGAAACACCATATATTTT.

The J gene is TRBJ2-3, the V gene TRBV28; D not certain. V was clipped by 2 bases and J by 1 base, with 10 bases between them. This CDR3 region has 15 residues. Per the germline V gene, CDR1 is MDHEN and CDR2 is SYDVKM. CDR3 region: CASSLGTLGTDTQYF. DNA of the CDR3: TGTGCCAGCAGTTTAGGCACCCTTGGCACAGATACGCAGTATTTT.

In this sample, this clone turned up a few times. The chain has TRBV7-9 and TRBJ1-1; no firm D call. From germline, CDR1 is SEHNR and CDR2 FQNEAQ (reference sequence). The CDR3 consists of 12 residues. Trimming pared 6 bases from V and 9 bases from J, leaving 14 bases between. CDR3 protein: CASRTDNPKAFF. DNA of the CDR3: TGTGCCAGCAGAACCGACAACCCAAAAGCTTTCTTT.